The rows below give T cell receptor beta chains drawn from one sample of a study of tumor and adjacent non-tumor tissue in lung cancer. TCRdb called the multiplex PCR reads again in MiXCR, with one record for every CDR3 protein. This sample has about 93,000 distinct CDR3 sequences, with roughly 70% found just once. The sample comprised lung tumor tissue. These receptors were taken from a man aged 60-69 years with non-small cell lung cancer. Each CDR3 is given with its conserved first and last residue. D genes are given only for firm matches. Size values are once, few and many counts, or a class for expanded clones, and some rows have none.

j_call d_call clone_size v_call cdr3_aa cdr3_nt
TRBJ2-1 - - TRBV11-2 CASSPGHKSNEQFF TGTGCCAGCAGCCCCGGACACAAAAGCAATGAGCAGTTCTTC
TRBJ2-7 - - TRBV12-3/TRBV12-4 CASSFPRTHYEQYF TGTGCCAGCAGCTTTCCGAGGACACACTACGAGCAGTACTTC
TRBJ2-7 TRBD2 - TRBV4-2 CARCQDRGLAGFSYEQYF TGTGCCAGGTGCCAAGATAGAGGGCTAGCGGGCTTCTCCTACGAGCAGTACTTC
TRBJ2-1 - - TRBV6-8 CTSSLTRQGFRQLF TGTACCAGCAGCCTAACTCGCCAGGGGTTCAGGCAGTTATTC
TRBJ1-3 - - TRBV7-9 CASSLLDRRNTIYF TGTGCCAGCAGCTTATTGGACCGTAGAAACACCATATATTTT
TRBJ1-3 - many TRBV7-9 CASSFDRSSGNTIYF TGTGCCAGCAGCTTTGACAGGTCCTCTGGAAACACCATATATTTT
TRBJ2-3 - - TRBV6-6 CVSSYGEDGFYTDTQYF TGTGTCAGCAGTTACGGGGAGGACGGTTTCTATACAGATACTCAGTATTTT
TRBJ1-3 - many TRBV13 CASSGRQEISGNTIYF TGTGCCAGCAGCGGCCGACAGGAGATCTCTGGAAACACCATATATTTT
TRBJ2-5 - few TRBV6-1 CASSETGERGETQYF TGTGCCAGCAGTGAAACGGGGGAAAGGGGAGAGACCCAGTACTTC
TRBJ2-2 - many TRBV6-5 CAITGATGELFF TGTGCCATAACGGGGGCCACCGGGGAGCTGTTTTTT
TRBJ1-1 TRBD1 many TRBV29-1 CSVELTGDVTEAFF TGCAGCGTTGAGTTGACAGGGGATGTCACTGAAGCTTTCTTT
TRBJ2-2 TRBD2 few TRBV5-1 CASSGGGAAGELFF TGCGCCAGCAGTGGCGGGGGGGCCGCCGGGGAGCTGTTTTTT
TRBJ2-3 - - TRBV6-5 CASSYGGTSTDTQYF TGTGCCAGCAGTTACGGGGGGACGAGCACAGATACGCAGTATTTT
TRBJ2-3 - many TRBV20-1 CSAREMAWADTQYF TGCAGTGCTAGAGAAATGGCCTGGGCCGATACGCAGTATTTT
TRBJ2-2 TRBD1 many TRBV11-1 CASRRTGADPNTGELSF TGTGCCAGCAGGCGGACAGGGGCGGACCCGAACACCGGGGAGCTGTCTTTT
TRBJ1-1 - - TRBV5-5 CASSLVQGWTEAFF TGTGCCAGCAGCTTGGTCCAGGGGTGGACTGAAGCTTTCTTT
TRBJ2-3 - - TRBV7-9 CASSQTSRITDTQYF TGTGCCAGCAGTCAAACCTCCAGGATCACAGATACGCAGTATTTT
TRBJ2-3 - many TRBV29-1 CSVGSGTDTQYF TGCAGCGTAGGTAGCGGCACAGATACGCAGTATTTT
TRBJ2-2 - - TRBV28 CASSLLQGIVELFF TGTGCCAGCAGTTTACTTCAGGGTATCGTGGAGCTGTTTTTT
TRBJ1-6 - - TRBV18 CVSSPGPYNSPLHF TGTGTCAGCTCACCTGGTCCCTATAATTCACCCCTCCACTTT
TRBJ2-1 - - TRBV29-1 CSDEGSYNSYNEQSF TGCAGCGATGAGGGTAGTTACAACTCCTACAATGAGCAGTCCTTC
TRBJ2-1 - many TRBV20-1 CSANLGDEQFF TGCAGTGCTAATTTGGGGGATGAGCAGTTCTTC
TRBJ1-5 - - TRBV6-6 CASSTRGGNQPQYF TGTGCCAGCAGTACCCGAGGTGGCAATCAGCCCCAGTACTTT
TRBJ2-7 TRBD1 few TRBV11-1 CASITDRGPYEQYF TGTGCCAGCATAACGGACAGGGGGCCCTACGAGCAGTACTTC
TRBJ1-2 - - TRBV6-1 CASRQKLSTLNYGYTF TGTGCCAGCCGACAGAAACTAAGTACACTCAACTATGGCTACACCTTC
TRBJ1-5 - many TRBV28 CASRTGTINQPQHF TGTGCCAGCAGAACCGGGACGATCAATCAGCCCCAGCATTTT
TRBJ1-3 - - TRBV28 CACSFVSRSGNTIYF TGTGCCTGCAGTTTCGTCTCCCGCTCTGGAAACACCATATATTTT
TRBJ2-1 TRBD2 few TRBV5-1 CASSLEASGGNEQFF TGCGCCAGCAGCTTGGAGGCTAGCGGGGGCAATGAGCAGTTCTTC
TRBJ2-7 - - TRBV28 CASGLGEQYF TGTGCCAGCGGACTGGGCGAGCAGTACTTC
TRBJ1-1 TRBD1 - TRBV29-1 CSVDYPDRATEAFF TGCAGCGTAGACTATCCGGACAGGGCCACTGAAGCTTTCTTT
TRBJ2-1 - many TRBV28 CASSRTWDEQFF TGTGCCAGCAGCCGAACTTGGGATGAGCAGTTCTTC
TRBJ2-6 TRBD1 few TRBV6-1 CASSETDRGWPGADVLTF TGTGCCAGCAGTGAAACAGACAGGGGATGGCCTGGGGCCGACGTCCTGACTTTC
TRBJ1-1 TRBD1 few TRBV20-1 CSARVSFVTGVLNTEAFF TGCAGTGCTAGAGTCTCCTTCGTGACAGGGGTACTGAACACTGAAGCTTTCTTT
TRBJ2-5 - - TRBV5-1 CASSSLTGGQETQYF TGCGCCAGCAGCTCATTGACAGGAGGCCAAGAGACCCAGTACTTC
TRBJ1-4 - - TRBV12-3/TRBV12-4 CASSFAGLNEKLSF TGTGCCAGCAGTTTTGCCGGTTTGAATGAAAAACTGTCTTTT
TRBJ2-7 - - TRBV29-1 CSVESSRGGELYF TGCAGCGTTGAATCTAGTAGGGGAGGCGAGCTGTACTTC
TRBJ2-7 - - TRBV10-2 CASTPGHGGNYEQYF TGCGCCAGCACCCCTGGGCATGGAGGAAACTACGAGCAGTACTTC
TRBJ1-2 TRBD1 - TRBV28 CARRDSYYGYTF TGTGCCAGGAGGGACAGCTACTATGGTTACACCTTC
TRBJ1-5 TRBD1 once TRBV6-5 CSSCLTGRLGQPQHF TGTTCCAGCTGTTTGACAGGGAGGTTAGGTCAGCCCCAGCATTTT
TRBJ2-3 - few TRBV15 CATSRDERARTDTQYF TGTGCCACCAGCAGAGATGAGAGGGCCCGCACAGATACGCAGTATTTT
TRBJ2-1 - - TRBV6-5 CDSSPQGQEGPNEQFF TGTGACAGCAGTCCGCAGGGGCAGGAGGGCCCCAATGAGCAGTTCTTC
TRBJ2-5 - many TRBV6-1 CASSEGGETQYF TGTGCCAGCAGTGAAGGTGGAGAGACCCAGTACTTC
TRBJ2-1 - - TRBV20-1 CSARYPSYSEQFF TGCAGCGCTAGGTACCCCTCCTACAGTGAGCAGTTCTTC
TRBJ1-2 TRBD1 many TRBV30 CAWSPRDRIYYGYTF TGTGCCTGGAGCCCACGGGACAGAATTTACTATGGCTACACCTTC
TRBJ2-3 TRBD2 - TRBV29-1 CGVEVQREGWNTQYF TGCGGCGTTGAAGTTCAGCGGGAGGGCTGGAATACGCAGTATTTT
TRBJ2-1 TRBD1 many TRBV6-5 CAGSYSQGADNEQFF TGTGCCGGCAGTTACTCTCAGGGGGCGGATAATGAGCAGTTCTTC
TRBJ2-3 - - TRBV20-1 CSARRGAGTDTQYF TGCAGTGCTAGACGGGGGGCCGGCACAGATACGCAGTATTTT
TRBJ2-1 - - TRBV20-1 CSASGEDLHEQFF TGCAGTGCTTCAGGGGAGGACCTCCATGAGCAGTTCTTC
TRBJ1-2 - few TRBV5-1 CASSLAGRGNYGYTF TGCGCCAGCAGCTTGGCGGGCAGGGGAAACTATGGCTACACCTTC
TRBJ2-1 - - TRBV12-3/TRBV12-4 CAGSFQGRDSEQFF TGTGCCGGCAGTTTTCAGGGGAGAGACAGTGAGCAGTTCTTC
TRBJ1-1 - - TRBV12-3/TRBV12-4 CANSQSGGRKAFF TGCGCCAACAGCCAATCGGGAGGGAGGAAAGCTTTCTTT